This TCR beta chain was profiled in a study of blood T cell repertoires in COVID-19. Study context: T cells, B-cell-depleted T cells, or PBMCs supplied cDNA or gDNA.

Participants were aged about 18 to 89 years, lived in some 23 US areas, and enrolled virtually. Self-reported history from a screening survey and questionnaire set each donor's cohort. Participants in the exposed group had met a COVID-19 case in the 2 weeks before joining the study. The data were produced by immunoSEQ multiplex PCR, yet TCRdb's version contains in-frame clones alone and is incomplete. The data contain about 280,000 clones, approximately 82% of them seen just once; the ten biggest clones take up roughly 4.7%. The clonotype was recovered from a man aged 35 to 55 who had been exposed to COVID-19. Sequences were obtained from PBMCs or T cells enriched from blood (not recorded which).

DNA of the CDR3: TGTGCCAGCAGATCACTAGTGTTATCGGAGACCCAGTACTTC. Translation gives CASRSLVLSETQYF. The J gene is TRBJ2-5, the V gene TRBV6-5; possible D gene TRBD2, 5 bases. The CDR3 has 14 residues. V shed 6 bases and J shed 5 bases, with 16 bases lying between them. Per germline, CDR1 MNHEY and CDR2 SVGAGI.